This TCR beta chain was captured in a study of T cell repertoires in cytomegalovirus infection. Looking at the study overall: Shared public TCR beta signatures pointed to both CMV infection and a matching HLA type. Broader study findings: HLA-C-restricted CMV clonotypes gave the most frequent clonotype in two of eight donors. Public TCR beta family frequency separated CMV-and-HLA carriers, including in an independent cohort.

This CDR3 spans 13 amino acids. Germline CDR1 SGHRS, CDR2 YFSETQ. V lost 4 bases and J 4 bases, leaving 6 bases between the germline ends. TCRdb ran MiXCR on the reads and lists one entry per CDR3 protein. Of 300,000 or so distinct CDR3 sequences in the sample, around 10% are singletons; the top ten hold 2.5%. This clonotype was seen a few times. The antigen is not known. The chain employs TRBV5-1 and TRBJ2-6; D gene uncertain. The material sequenced was PBMCs. This clonotype originated in a human donor in good health (CMV status not recorded). Some clones in this sample may be carry-over from other donors' samples. The CDR3 loop reads CASSLRGANVLTF. CDR3 DNA sequence: TGCGCCAGCAGCCTCCGGGGGGCCAACGTCCTGACTTTC.